This T cell receptor (beta chain) was captured by sequencing in a study of somatic mutations in cytotoxic T cells in rheumatoid arthritis. This clone was seen once. Clones were sequenced by immunoSEQ multiplex PCR, and TCRdb holds only the in-frame ones, with some missing. The profile shows some 20,000 clones, approximately 83% of them singletons. This TCR was recovered from an adult with rheumatoid arthritis. The sequenced sample consisted of CD8+ T cells sorted from blood.

CDR3 nucleotide sequence: TGTGCCAGCAGCGAGACAAGATACACAGATACGCAGTATTTT. The encoded protein is CASSETRYTDTQYF. The rearrangement joins TRBV7-9 to TRBJ2-3; D is uncertain. CDR3 length: 14 residues. Between the trimmed V and J ends, which lost 5 bases and 2 bases, there was a span of 11 bases. The V gene's germline CDR1 is SEHNR and CDR2 FQNEAQ (reference sequence).